Listed here are 11 T cell receptor beta chains from one sample, sequenced in a study of T cells in women clearing cervical HPV infection. Using immunoSEQ multiplex PCR, the repertoire was profiled, and TCRdb retains in-frame clones only, with some absent. The sample has 35,000 to 45,000 clones. Sequencing used blood buffy coat. The source of these receptors is a woman aged 18 to 75 with a cervical HPV16 infection that either progressed to CIN3+ or cleared (not recorded which).

About this clone: The read ends 3 residues shy of where the CDR3 ends; the end is completed using the germline J gene. The chain couples TRBV11-2 to TRBJ2-7, with 11 bases fitting TRBD2. The length of the CDR3 is 15 residues. Losses at the gene ends were 5 bases for V and 0 bases for J; bases not matched to a gene: 3. Germline V gene sequence: CDR1 SGHAT, CDR2 FQNNGV. CDR3 DNA (partial): TGTGCCAGCAGCCTGACTAGCGGGGCCTCCTACGAG. This gives the protein CASSLTSGASYE. The full CDR3 is CASSLTSGASYEQYF.

In the case of this clone: The read terminates 3 residues before the CDR3 end, so the remaining end is supplied by the germline J gene. The J gene is TRBJ2-7, the V gene TRBV4-1; 10 nucleotides line up with TRBD1. The CDR3 has 16 amino acids. V gave up 3 bases and J gave up 3 bases; unmatched junction bases: 8. Germline V gene sequence: CDR1 MGHRA, CDR2 YSYEKL. CDR3 sequence reads: CASSQAYRDRGYEQYF. The covered CDR3 bases are TGCGCCAGCAGCCAGGCCTACCGGGACAGGGGCTACGAG.

About this clone: The sequenced fragment ends 3 residues before the CDR3 boundary, so the rest is inferred from the germline J gene. This chain links TRBV7-2 with TRBJ2-4; D is possibly TRBD2 (6 bases). From germline, CDR1 is SGHTA and CDR2 FQGNSA. This CDR3 comprises 13 residues. Here the CDR3 reads CASSRGGAYGQYF. The covered CDR3 bases are TGTGCCAGCAGCCGGGGCGGGGCCTATGGT.

Details on this clone: The CDR3 goes on 3 residues after the read ends, and that part is filled in from the germline J gene. V is TRBV20-1 and J is TRBJ2-3, with 13 bases lining up with TRBD2. Trimming removed 5 bases from V and 8 bases from J; junction bases left unmatched: 4. Germline-derived CDR1 and CDR2 are DFQATT and SNEGSKA (reference sequence). CDR3 length: 13 amino acids. The sequenced CDR3 bases are TGCAGTGCTCCACGGACTAGCGGGAGTACG. Translating it yields CSAPRTSGST. The whole CDR3 sequence is CSAPRTSGSTQYF.

As concerns this clone: Read data end 3 residues before the CDR3 end; the end is taken from the germline J gene. The chain couples TRBV10-1 to TRBJ2-5; the D gene is possibly TRBD2 (6 bases). The V and J ends lost 4 bases and 4 bases respectively, with 16 bases between them. Germline V gene data show CDR1 as WNHNN and CDR2 as SYGVQD (reference sequence). The CDR3 is 15 residues long. The CDR3 here is CASSVASEERETQYF. The DNA read from the CDR3 is TGCGCCAGCAGTGTTGCTAGCGAAGAGCGAGAGACC.

Note on this clone: The sequenced fragment ends 3 residues before the CDR3 boundary, so the rest is inferred from the germline J gene. This chain links TRBV18 with TRBJ2-2, with a weak D call TRBD1 (5 bases). The CDR3 totals 14 residues. Looked up from germline, CDR1 is KGHSH and CDR2 is LQKENI. CDR3: CASSPQSGANVLFF. The sequenced CDR3 bases are TGTGCCAGCTCACCGCAGTCTGGGGCCAACGTG.

Turning to this clone: The read finishes 3 residues shy of the CDR3 end, and the germline J gene is used to complete it. The chain recombines TRBV28 with TRBJ2-7; 9 positions match TRBD1. With V trimmed by 5 bases and J by 1 base, 9 bases remained unmatched. Germline V gene lookup returns CDR1 MDHEN and CDR2 SYDVKM. The CDR3 spans 16 residues. This chain's CDR3 is CASSPGQGRGSYEQYF. Partial CDR3 DNA: TGTGCCAGCAGTCCTGGACAGGGGCGCGGGTCCTACGAG.

Worth noting for this clone: The CDR3 extends 3 residues past the end of the read, so its final part is completed from the germline J gene. This rearrangement joins TRBV19 to TRBJ2-3; possibly TRBD2 for D (6 bases). Germline CDR1 is LNHDA and CDR2 is SQIVND (reference sequence). The CDR3 length is 15 residues. CDR3 in amino acids: CASSIHGGTQETQYF. The DNA read from the CDR3 is TGTGCCAGTAGTATTCATGGGGGGACTCAAGAGACG.

Of note for this clone: The read gets to within 3 residues of the CDR3 end, and the germline J gene fills in the rest. The chain joins TRBV28 to TRBJ2-3; the match to TRBD1 covers 8 bases. V lost 3 bases and J lost 6; bases outside the gene matches: 8. CDR3 length equals 15 residues. The germline V gene has CDR1 MDHEN and CDR2 SYDVKM. CDR3 amino acids: CASSLGGQGRDTQYF. The part of the CDR3 DNA that was read is TGTGCCAGCAGTTTGGGAGGACAGGGTAGGGATACG. Supplemented by reference TRBV28 and TRBJ2-3, the full variable domain reads DVKVTQSSRYLVKRTGEKVFLECVQDMDHENMFWYRQDPGLGLRLIYFSYDVKMKEKGDIPEGYSVSREKKERFSLILESASTNQTSMYLCASSLGGQGRDTQYFGPGTRLTVL.

Concerning this clone itself: The CDR3 end falls 3 residues outside the read, so it is completed with the germline J gene. V gene TRBV7-6 combines with J gene TRBJ2-2, with 8 bases that match TRBD1. CDR1 is SGHVS and CDR2 is FNYEAQ in the germline V gene. CDR3 length: 15 amino acids. Trimming cost V 5 bases and J 5 bases; bases outside gene matches: 7. The CDR3 loop reads CASSARDRWTGELFF. CDR3 DNA (partial): TGTGCCAGCAGCGCCAGGGACAGGTGGACCGGGGAG.

In regard to this clone: The missing CDR3 end, 3 residues past where the read stops, is filled in from the germline J gene. This chain connects TRBV7-3 to TRBJ2-1, with a weak D call TRBD2 (6 bases). Germline CDR1 and CDR2: SGHTA and FQGTGA. Trimming stripped 1 base from V and 8 bases from J, with 9 bases between. The CDR3 sequence is 13 residues long. The part of the CDR3 DNA that was read is TGTGCCAGCAGCTTAAGGGGCGGGGATGAG. Residues: CASSLRGGDE. The full CDR3 is CASSLRGGDEQFF.